This T cell receptor beta chain was retrieved from a study of breast tumors, draining lymph nodes, adjacent tissues. The study, taken as a whole, reports: Data fit most tumor T cells coming from lymph node, expanding in tumor. Tumor repertoires ranked between lymph nodes and nontumor tissue in diversity, with V and J gene preferences. Luminal-like breast cancer showed significantly higher tumor–nontumor repertoire similarity than basal-like. Tumor T cell lymph node origin was a supported hypothesis, not proven.

TCRdb called the multiplex PCR reads again in MiXCR, with one record for every CDR3 protein. The sample holds just under 65,000 distinct CDR3 sequences; approximately 57% are singletons and the top ten take roughly 19%. The germline V and J ends were trimmed by 3 bases and 11 bases, with 13 bases remaining between them. This CDR3 spans 12 amino acids. Germline V lookup: CDR1 DFQATT, CDR2 SNEGSKA (reference sequence). Points on this clonotype: Its matching antigen is unknown.

The clonotype was recovered from a female donor with breast cancer. Some clones in this sample may be carry-over from other donors' samples. The chain recombines TRBV20-1 with TRBJ1-4; a weak D match, TRBD1 (5 bases). Sequencing input: breast tumor tissue. The CDR3 is CSASKPRDKLFF. CDR3 sequence (DNA): TGCAGTGCTAGTAAACCCAGGGACAAACTGTTTTTT.